The 9 T cell receptor beta chains below all came from one sample that was sequenced in a study of shared clonotypes between healthy human individuals. Repertoires were generated with immunoSEQ multiplex PCR, while TCRdb's copy carries only in-frame clones and drops some. The top ten hold roughly 0.36% of the sample, which has 1,400,000 or so clones, approximately 98.5% seen once. The sequencing sample was made of naive CD4+ T cells sorted from blood. As to subset: CD45RA+ positively selected. The origin of the receptors is a man aged 30 to 45 in good health.

The chain employs TRBV20-1 and TRBJ1-1; D remains ambiguous. Germline CDR1 and CDR2: DFQATT and SNEGSKA (reference sequence). This CDR3 has 11 residues. Trimming cost V 5 bases and J 6 bases, with 10 bases left between them. The CDR3 sequence: CSAVFIPEAFF. The CDR3 nucleotides are TGCAGTGCTGTTTTTATCCCTGAAGCTTTCTTT.

V usage is TRBV7-9 and J usage is TRBJ2-5, with D perhaps matching TRBD1 (5 bases). Germline V gene sequence: CDR1 SEHNR, CDR2 FQNEAQ (reference sequence). This CDR3 has 13 residues. The CDR3 loop reads CAAAVTGGETQYF. The CDR3 DNA reads TGTGCAGCAGCTGTAACAGGTGGGGAGACCCAGTACTTC. Using reference TRBV7-9 and TRBJ2-5 for the parts outside the CDR3, the full variable domain is DTGVSQNPRHKITKRGQNVTFRCDPISEHNRLYWYRQTLGQGPEFLTYFQNEAQLEKSRLLSDRFSAERPKGSFSTLEIQRTEQGDSAMYLCAAAVTGGETQYFGPGTRLLVL.

The V gene is TRBV6-4, the J gene TRBJ2-3; 15 bases are a match to TRBD2. CDR3 length: 15 amino acids. With V trimmed by 8 bases and J by 3 bases, 3 bases remained unmatched. Germline loops: CDR1 MRHNA, CDR2 SNTAGT. Here the CDR3 reads CASSGTSGRTDTQYF. As DNA, the CDR3 is TGTGCCAGCTCTGGGACTAGCGGGAGGACAGATACGCAGTATTTT.

The chain has TRBV18 and TRBJ2-7, with D possibly TRBD1 on 5 matching bases. Germline values: CDR1 KGHSH, CDR2 LQKENI. The CDR3 is made up of 15 amino acids. Deletions cut 2 bases from V and 2 bases from J, with 13 bases between. For the CDR3, the DNA is TGTGCCAGCTCACCAGGAGTGGACACGCCCTACGAGCAGTACTTC. The encoded protein is CASSPGVDTPYEQYF.

This clone was found once. The rearrangement links TRBV5-1 to TRBJ1-4, with D perhaps TRBD1 (5 bases). Germline V CDR1 and CDR2: SGHRS, YFSETQ. Between the trimmed V and J ends, which lost 5 bases and 1 base, there was a span of 6 bases. The CDR3 runs 13 residues. For the CDR3, the DNA is TGCGCCAGCAGAGGGGTAACTAATGAAAAACTGTTTTTT. Encoded protein: CASRGVTNEKLFF.

The V and J genes are TRBV21-1 and TRBJ1-5; TRBD1 is the table's D call, not checked against the DNA. TRBV21-1 represents a pseudogene. The CDR3 totals 17 residues. The DNA of the CDR3 is TGTGCCAGCAGCAAAGGGGGATGGACAGGGTTGGTTCAGCCCCAGCATTTT. It encodes CASSKGGWTGLVQPQHF.

This clone was recorded only once. The chain combines TRBV5-1 with TRBJ2-5, with D perhaps assigned TRBD1 or TRBD2 (5 bases each). The CDR3 runs 14 residues. Trimming stripped 2 bases from V and 5 bases from J, with 13 bases between. Germline CDR1 is SGHRS and CDR2 is YFSETQ. The CDR3 nucleotides are TGCGCCAGCAGCTTAGGGGAGACCGGGGAGACCCAGTACTTC. Protein: CASSLGETGETQYF.

Worth noting for this clone: One junction end disagrees with the germline gene, perhaps due to a read error. The J gene is TRBJ2-1, the V gene TRBV29-1; D is perhaps TRBD2 (7 bases). CDR3 length equals 15 residues. Germline V gives CDR1 SQVTM, CDR2 ANQGSEA. The CDR3 region has the DNA TGCAGCGTCGAAGGGAAGGGGGGGTCCTACAATGAGCAGTTCTTC. Protein sequence: CSVEGKGGSYNEQFF.

The chain uses TRBV7-3 and TRBJ2-2; TRBD2 aligns across 9 bases. This CDR3 spans 16 amino acids. The J segment lost 1 base and the V segment lost 1 base, leaving 1 base of the junction unmatched. Germline V lookup: CDR1 SGHTA, CDR2 FQGTGA. CDR3 loop: CASSLMTSGNTGELFF. The DNA for the CDR3 is TGTGCCAGCAGCTTAATGACTAGCGGGAACACCGGGGAGCTGTTTTTT.